The next 28 T cell receptor beta chains were all read from a single sample in a study of Ad26.COV2.S vaccination and SARS-CoV-2 variants. Clones were sequenced by immunoSEQ multiplex PCR, and TCRdb holds only the in-frame ones, with some missing. The sample shows a few hundred thousand clones, roughly 90% of them seen only once. Treatment noted: 15 to 20 received Ad26.COV2.S at low or high dose, single or two shots; five or six received placebo; per-sample allocation not given. Samples came from day 63 after the first vaccine or placebo injection. The sequenced sample was peripheral blood, obtained in a trial of Ad26.COV2.S vaccine versus placebo. The receptor source for this set is a person aged 18-65 years who received the Ad26.COV2.S COVID-19 vaccine or a placebo.

The chain uses TRBV28 and TRBJ1-1; D call uncertain. The V gene's germline CDR1 is MDHEN and CDR2 SYDVKM. The CDR3 is made up of 13 amino acids. V was cut by 5 bases and J by 8 bases, with 15 bases left in between. The CDR3 DNA reads TGTGCCAGCAGTCACCACCAGAGCTCAGAAGCTTTCTTT. This gives the protein CASSHHQSSEAFF.

The V gene is TRBV28, the J gene TRBJ1-2; TRBD1 matches at 7 bases. Germline V gene sequence: CDR1 MDHEN, CDR2 SYDVKM. J gave up 2 bases and V 3 bases, and 6 bases lay outside the gene matches. The CDR3 is made up of 15 amino acids. Here the CDR3 DNA reads TGTGCCAGCAGTTTTGGGTTGACAGGGAACTATGGCTACACCTTC. Amino acid sequence: CASSFGLTGNYGYTF.

This chain links TRBV28 with TRBJ2-1; tentatively, D is TRBD2 (5 bases). Germline loops: CDR1 MDHEN, CDR2 SYDVKM. Trimming stripped 6 bases from V and 6 bases from J, with 21 bases between. CDR3 length: 16 amino acids. This chain's CDR3 is CASSPPGVIWSNEQFF. CDR3 nucleotide sequence: TGTGCCAGCAGCCCCCCCGGGGTAATATGGTCCAATGAGCAGTTCTTC.

This clone was recorded only once. V usage is TRBV27 and J usage is TRBJ2-6; 12 bases are a match to TRBD1. Germline V gives CDR1 MNHEY, CDR2 SMNVEV (reference sequence). The CDR3 runs to 19 residues. V lost 6 bases to trimming and J lost 3 bases; unmatched junction nucleotides: 12. CDR3 loop: CASRTFPGQGALGANVLTF. As DNA, the CDR3 is TGTGCCAGCAGAACCTTTCCGGGACAGGGGGCGCTTGGGGCCAACGTCCTGACTTTC.

Here the CDR3 reads CASSLPGQTDTQYF. DNA for the CDR3: TGTGCCAGTAGTTTACCGGGACAAACGGATACGCAGTATTTT. The chain is built from TRBV19 and TRBJ2-3; maybe TRBD1 (6 bases). CDR3 length equals 14 residues. Trimming took off 5 bases at V and 6 bases at J, with 15 bases between the two ends. Germline CDR1 reads LNHDA; CDR2 reads SQIVND (reference sequence).

The V gene is TRBV3-1 (or the pseudogene TRBV3-2), the J gene TRBJ2-5, with 10 bases aligning to TRBD2. J gave up 2 bases and V 4 bases, and 7 bases lay outside the gene matches. The CDR3 spans 16 residues. CDR1 is LGHDT and CDR2 is YNNKEL in the germline V gene (reference sequence). The CDR3 bases are TGTGCCAGCAGCCTCCCCCTAGCGGGAGATCAAGAGACCCAGTACTTC. Residues: CASSLPLAGDQETQYF.

J is TRBJ1-4 and V is TRBV5-1; D is uncertain. The CDR3 has 14 amino acids. Trimming stripped 5 bases from V and 4 bases from J, with 12 bases between. Germline CDR1 is SGHRS and CDR2 is YFSETQ. CDR3 amino acids: CASSTGRINEKLFF. As DNA, the CDR3 is TGCGCCAGCAGTACGGGGAGGATTAATGAAAAACTGTTTTTT. Combining the CDR3 with reference TRBV5-1 and TRBJ1-4 gives the whole variable domain KAGVTQTPRYLIKTRGQQVTLSCSPISGHRSVSWYQQTPGQGLQFLFEYFSETQRNKGNFPGRFSGRQFSNSRSEMNVSTLELGDSALYLCASSTGRINEKLFFGSGTQLSVL.

The genes are TRBV7-8 and TRBJ2-7; no reliable D call. The CDR3 runs to 17 residues. Germline assignment: CDR1 SGHVS and CDR2 FQNEAQ. V gave up 0 bases and J gave up 0 bases, with 15 bases separating them. The CDR3 coding sequence is TGTGCCAGCAGCTTAGCTCCTGAGACCCTCACCTCCTACGAGCAGTACTTC. Encoded protein: CASSLAPETLTSYEQYF.

A word on this clone: The same CDR3 is also encoded by other DNA sequences in this sample. The V gene is TRBV7-9, the J gene TRBJ1-3; D not resolved. Trimming shortened V by 1 base and J by 4 bases, and 5 bases separated the two germline ends. This CDR3 is built from 13 residues. Per germline, CDR1 SEHNR and CDR2 FQNEAQ (reference sequence). CDR3 nucleotide sequence: TGTGCCAGCAGCTTAGGGCCCGGAAACACCATATATTTT. Its translation: CASSLGPGNTIYF.

This clone was seen a single time. The rearrangement joins TRBV7-2 to TRBJ1-2, with 7 bases identical to TRBD1. Germline CDR1 and CDR2: SGHTA and FQGNSA. This CDR3 is 15 amino acids long. With V trimmed by 3 bases and J by 6 bases, 10 bases remained unmatched. CDR3 nucleotide sequence: TGTGCCAGCAGCTTTGGAGACAGGGCTTCAGATGGCTACACCTTC. Its protein is CASSFGDRASDGYTF.

This clone was seen just once. CDR3: CASSQARISSSGNTIYF. The DNA for the CDR3 is TGTGCCAGCAGCCAGGCTCGAATATCGAGCTCTGGAAACACCATATATTTT. The chain employs TRBV3-1 (or the pseudogene TRBV3-2) and TRBJ1-3; no clear D gene. With 3 bases removed from V and 0 bases from J, the gap between germline ends came to 15 bases. This CDR3 region has 17 residues. Germline V gene data show CDR1 as LGHDT and CDR2 as YNNKEL (reference sequence).

The gene calls are TRBV5-1 and TRBJ2-1; D is perhaps TRBD2 (5 bases). V lost 4 bases and J 3 bases, leaving 11 bases between the germline ends. This CDR3 is 14 amino acids long. Germline CDR1 and CDR2: SGHRS and YFSETQ. The CDR3 loop is CASSRRLYYNEQFF. CDR3 coding DNA: TGCGCCAGCAGCCGGAGGCTCTACTACAATGAGCAGTTCTTC.

This chain uses TRBV15 with TRBJ2-1, with 8 bases aligning to TRBD2. Unmatched junction bases numbered 15, after V lost 4 bases and J lost 7 bases. This CDR3 spans 17 amino acids. Per the germline V gene, CDR1 is LNHNV and CDR2 is YYDKDF (reference sequence). This chain's CDR3 is CATSTQRSLAGENEQFF. CDR3 nucleotides: TGTGCCACCAGCACCCAGAGGAGTCTAGCGGGCGAGAATGAGCAGTTCTTC.

The genes are TRBV12-3 or TRBV12-4 and TRBJ2-5, with no clear D. This CDR3 contains 13 residues. The V and J ends lost 1 base and 4 bases respectively, with 7 bases between them. The CDR3 loop is CASSLGSLETQYF. CDR3 DNA: TGTGCCAGCAGTTTAGGGAGTTTAGAGACCCAGTACTTC.

V gene TRBV28 combines with J gene TRBJ1-6; a possible D gene is TRBD1 (6 bases). Germline CDR1 reads MDHEN; CDR2 reads SYDVKM. Trimming stripped 7 bases from V and 8 bases from J, with 9 bases between. This CDR3 has 12 residues. The CDR3 loop reads CASKEGDSPLHF. CDR3 bases: TGTGCCAGCAAAGAGGGGGATTCACCCCTCCACTTT.

This clone was found a few times. The V gene is TRBV6-1, the J gene TRBJ2-7, with a tentative D call TRBD2 (5 bases). Germline values: CDR1 MNHNS, CDR2 SASEGT. The CDR3 length is 13 residues. The V and J ends lost 1 base and 1 base respectively, with 5 bases between them. Written as DNA, the CDR3 is TGTGCCAGCAGTGAAGGGGAGTCCTACGAGCAGTACTTC. It is translated as CASSEGESYEQYF.

This clone was seen a handful of times. The chain carries TRBV6-5 and TRBJ2-1; D assignment may be TRBD1 or TRBD2 (6 bases each). Trimming pared 5 bases from V and 7 bases from J, leaving 18 bases between. CDR3 size: 15 residues. In germline, CDR1 is MNHEY, CDR2 SVGAGI. The CDR3 DNA reads as TGTGCCAGCAGTCAACAGGGAGGAATAGGGAATGAGCAGTTCTTC. Translation gives CASSQQGGIGNEQFF.

The genes are TRBV9 and TRBJ1-3; TRBD1 is a possible D gene (5 bases). The CDR3 sequence is 16 residues long. V lost 0 bases, J lost 0 bases, and 10 bases lay in between. Germline assignment: CDR1 SGDLS and CDR2 YYNGEE. The CDR3 loop reads CASSVEGSNSGNTIYF. The CDR3 DNA sequence: TGTGCCAGCAGCGTAGAGGGGAGCAACTCTGGAAACACCATATATTTT.

The J gene is TRBJ2-1, the V gene TRBV25-1; 7 nucleotides align to TRBD1. Germline lookup yields CDR1 MGHDK and CDR2 SYGVNS. After removal of 2 bases from V and 5 bases from J, the junction contained 6 bases not matched to a gene. The CDR3 is 15 residues long. CDR3 protein: CASSEQQGPDNEQFF. For the CDR3, the DNA is TGTGCCAGCAGTGAACAACAGGGGCCCGACAATGAGCAGTTCTTC.

The chain is built from TRBV30 and TRBJ1-5, with TRBD1 matching 10 bases. Germline lookup yields CDR1 GTSNPN and CDR2 SVGIG (reference sequence). The V gene end was trimmed by 2 bases and the J gene end by 6 bases; junction bases not matched to a gene: 4. This CDR3 region has 14 residues. The CDR3 here is CAWSTGTGVQPQHF. The CDR3 nucleotides are TGTGCCTGGAGTACAGGGACAGGGGTTCAGCCCCAGCATTTT.

The chain is built from TRBV9 and TRBJ2-3; possible D gene TRBD2, 7 bases. The length of the CDR3 is 19 residues. The germline gives CDR1 SGDLS, CDR2 YYNGEE. The V end lost 3 bases, the J end lost 2 bases, and 25 bases lay between the germline ends. The CDR3: CASSETVGGPTLFTDTQYF. CDR3 coding DNA: TGTGCCAGCAGCGAGACAGTGGGGGGGCCTACCTTATTCACAGATACGCAGTATTTT.

The V and J genes are TRBV5-6 and TRBJ2-5; 9 positions match TRBD2. The CDR3 length is 16 residues. Trimming cost V 0 bases and J 3 bases; bases outside gene matches: 6. Germline V gives CDR1 SGHDT, CDR2 YYEEEE. DNA of the CDR3: TGTGCCAGCAGCTTGGTTGGACTAGCGTACAAAGAGACCCAGTACTTC. This encodes CASSLVGLAYKETQYF.

This chain links TRBV7-9 with TRBJ1-1; D uncertain. CDR3 size: 13 residues. V lost 5 bases to trimming and J lost 5 bases, with 12 bases between them. Germline CDR1 is SEHNR and CDR2 is FQNEAQ (reference sequence). Here the CDR3 reads CASSGSLGTEAFF. For the CDR3, the DNA is TGTGCCAGCAGCGGTTCTTTAGGGACTGAAGCTTTCTTT.

This chain joins TRBV6-5 and TRBJ2-5, with 7 bases matching TRBD1. V was clipped by 4 bases and J by 0 bases; unmatched bases: 8. Germline values: CDR1 MNHEY, CDR2 SVGAGI. The CDR3 is made up of 16 amino acids. CDR3 residues: CASSFPATGNQETQYF. As DNA, the CDR3 is TGTGCCAGCAGTTTCCCCGCGACAGGGAACCAAGAGACCCAGTACTTC.

The chain joins TRBV20-1 to TRBJ2-7; D is uncertain. V lost 6 bases and J 4 bases, leaving 10 bases between the germline ends. Germline CDR1 and CDR2: DFQATT and SNEGSKA (reference sequence). There are 11 residues in the CDR3. The CDR3 loop reads CSAPRIYEQYF. CDR3 DNA: TGCAGTGCCCCTCGGATTTACGAGCAGTACTTC.

This sequence joins TRBV27 and TRBJ2-7, with D uncertain. The ends were cut back, 4 bases at V and 3 bases at J, with 13 bases in the middle. The germline gives CDR1 MNHEY, CDR2 SMNVEV (reference sequence). The CDR3 is 14 residues long. CDR3 amino acids: CASSSYGTRYEQYF. CDR3 bases: TGTGCCAGCAGTTCATACGGTACGCGCTACGAGCAGTACTTC.

The chain has TRBV7-9 and TRBJ2-3; D is perhaps TRBD1 or TRBD2 (5 bases each). The CDR3 spans 15 residues. Germline CDR1 is SEHNR and CDR2 is FQNEAQ (reference sequence). Trimming pared 3 bases from V and 9 bases from J, leaving 19 bases between. The CDR3: CASSFLGQGERTQYF. CDR3 coding DNA: TGTGCCAGCAGCTTCTTAGGTCAGGGAGAAAGGACGCAGTATTTT.

The chain carries TRBV9 and TRBJ2-7, with 14 bases lining up with TRBD2. With V trimmed by 3 bases and J by 4 bases, 9 bases remained unmatched. This CDR3 is built from 17 residues. Germline lookup yields CDR1 SGDLS and CDR2 YYNGEE. CDR3 residues: CASSAGTSGSYKYEQYF. The DNA of the CDR3 is TGTGCCAGCAGCGCCGGGACTAGCGGGAGTTACAAGTACGAGCAGTACTTC.